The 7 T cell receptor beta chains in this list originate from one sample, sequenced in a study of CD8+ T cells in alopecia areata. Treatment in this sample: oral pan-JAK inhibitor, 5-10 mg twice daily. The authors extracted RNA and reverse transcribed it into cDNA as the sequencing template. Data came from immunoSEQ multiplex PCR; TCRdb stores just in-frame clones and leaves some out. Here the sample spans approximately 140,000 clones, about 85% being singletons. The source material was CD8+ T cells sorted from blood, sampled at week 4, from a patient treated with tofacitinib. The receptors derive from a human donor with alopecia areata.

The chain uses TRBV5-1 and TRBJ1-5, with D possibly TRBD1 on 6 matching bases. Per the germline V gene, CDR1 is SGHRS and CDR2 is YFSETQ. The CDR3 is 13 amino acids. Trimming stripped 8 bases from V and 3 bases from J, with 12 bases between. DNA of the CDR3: TGCGCCAGTGCGACAGGATCCAATCAGCCCCAGCATTTT. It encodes CASATGSNQPQHF.

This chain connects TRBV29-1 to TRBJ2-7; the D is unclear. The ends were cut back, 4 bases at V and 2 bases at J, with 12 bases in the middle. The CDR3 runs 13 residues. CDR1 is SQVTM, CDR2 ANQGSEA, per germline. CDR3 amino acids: CSVVQGRAYEQYF. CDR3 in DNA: TGCAGCGTTGTACAAGGAAGGGCCTACGAGCAGTACTTC.

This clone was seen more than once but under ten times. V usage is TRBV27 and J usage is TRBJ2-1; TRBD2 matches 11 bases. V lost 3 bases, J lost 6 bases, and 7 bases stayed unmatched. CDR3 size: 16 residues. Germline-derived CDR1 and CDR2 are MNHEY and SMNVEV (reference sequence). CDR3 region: CASSLTGTSGSNEQFF. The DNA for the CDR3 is TGTGCCAGCAGTTTGACCGGGACTAGCGGTAGCAATGAGCAGTTCTTC.

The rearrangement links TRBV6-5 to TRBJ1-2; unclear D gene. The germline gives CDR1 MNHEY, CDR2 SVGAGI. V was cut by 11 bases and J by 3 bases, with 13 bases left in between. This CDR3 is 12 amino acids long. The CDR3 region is CAAGYGHYGYTF. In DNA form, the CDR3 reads TGTGCCGCGGGATATGGCCACTATGGCTACACCTTC.

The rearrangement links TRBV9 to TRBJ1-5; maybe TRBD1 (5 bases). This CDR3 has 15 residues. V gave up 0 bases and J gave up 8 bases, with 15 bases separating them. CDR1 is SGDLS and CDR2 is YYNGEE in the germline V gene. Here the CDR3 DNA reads TGTGCCAGCAGCGTAGGAGGGGCCATCCCCGAGCCCCAGCATTTT. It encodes CASSVGGAIPEPQHF.

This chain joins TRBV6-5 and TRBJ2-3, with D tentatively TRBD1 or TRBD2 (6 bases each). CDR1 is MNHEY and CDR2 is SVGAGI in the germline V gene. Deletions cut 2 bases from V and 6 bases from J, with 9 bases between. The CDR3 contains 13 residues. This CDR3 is CASSYGGPDTQYF. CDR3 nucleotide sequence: TGTGCCAGCAGTTACGGGGGGCCCGATACGCAGTATTTT.

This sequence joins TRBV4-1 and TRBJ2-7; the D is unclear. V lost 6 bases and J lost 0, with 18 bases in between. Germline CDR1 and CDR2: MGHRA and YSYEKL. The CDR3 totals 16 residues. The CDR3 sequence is CASSRVTGRYSYEQYF. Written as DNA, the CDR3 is TGCGCCAGCAGTCGAGTCACCGGGCGATACTCCTACGAGCAGTACTTC.